The T cell receptor beta chain described here comes from a study of shared clonotypes between healthy human individuals (dated by TCRdb to between 2020 and 2021). In the study overall: Two women and a few men aged 18 to 49 years were included in the cohort. Different laboratories and diverse techniques were used to prepare libraries and sequence TCR repertoires, to increase sequencing depth and limit assay-specific biases. To estimate repertoire size and how much clonotype sharing occurs between individuals, the study deeply sequenced the blood TCR repertoires of roughly 5 healthy adults. For each donor, CD4 naive and CD4 memory were each given three plates, CD8 naive was given two plates, and CD8 memory was given one plate. Between about 0.9 and 10 billion PBMCs per donor were obtained by leukapheresis.

CDR1 is given as SNHLY and CDR2 as FYNNEI, both from the germline V gene. The CDR3 has 16 amino acids, counting the end cysteine and phenylalanine. The only DNA kept is the CDR3, 48 bases in frame from the first base. Here V drops 5 bases and J drops 2 bases, and the junction holds 5 bases not matched to any gene. Details on this clone: What antigen it recognizes has not been identified. Per-base quality was not reported, and no clone a single base away is much larger than it.

TCR CDR3 regions were amplified from genomic DNA by multiplex PCR using the deep immunoSEQ assay. Genomic DNA extracted from each cell subset was distributed evenly over all wells of several immunoSEQ 96-well plates, and each plate served as one replicate. For sorted subsets, each replicate PCR was loaded with 200 to 250 ng genomic DNA, equivalent to 30,000 or so T cell genomes. Purified libraries were quantified with a Qubit 3.0 fluorometer, sized on a Bioanalyzer 2100, and re-quantified with the KAPA Library Quantification kit. Each immunoSEQ 96-well plate was sequenced on its own single-read 150-cycle Illumina NextSeq 550 flow cell. Per the authors' processing: Because the immunoSEQ output included only junctional sequences and no quality scores, the filtering could not be the same as the filtering used for full-length reads. Sequences were annotated with PyIR, a Python wrapper for IgBLAST v1.9, using IMGT germline references to assign V/J genes and CDR3. Reads were filtered out if the reads had weak V/J assignments (E-value above 1e-6), no CDR3, stop codons, out-of-frame junctions, or ambiguous translated residues. V3J clonotypes were defined as sequences sharing the same inferred V gene, J gene, and CDR3 amino acid sequence. Percentage overlap between repertoires was computed as shared unique clonotypes divided by the size of the smaller repertoire. RTK rarefaction, the Chao1 estimator, and Recon v2.1 estimates of unobserved clonotypes were used to assess repertoire richness. OLGA was used to compute generation probabilities for all TCRbeta clonotypes that the gDNA method yielded from a handful of donors. TCRdb limited this immuneACCESS table to in-frame rearrangements with V and J called. A share of clones is missing; checked studies link under half to unresolved V genes, and the rest is unexplained. Clonal size and the V and J genes are those of that table, whereas D and trimming came from the DNA. Across this sample there are about 2,100,000 clones, with roughly 91% seen only once. Under 2% of the sample is in the top ten clones.

CD8 naive samples consisted of CD45RO-negative cells that were positively selected for CCR7, yielding a CD45RA+CCR7+ population without TemRA cells. Donors were healthy HIV-negative adults with no recently reported acute infections or vaccinations. Every donor was a Caucasian adult residing in Nashville, Tennessee, USA. Blood was collected by leukapheresis, and PBMCs were isolated by Ficoll-Histopaque density gradient centrifugation and then cryopreserved in liquid nitrogen vapor phase. Analytical flow cytometry was used to check the purity and quantity of each magnetically sorted T cell population. Genomic DNA was isolated from every sorted fraction and measured by UV absorbance on a Nanodrop 2000c. Study-level results and caveats: Sampling was restricted to blood, and TCR repertoires in tissue are likely to differ from TCR repertoires in blood. When several donors were compared, the shared fraction of clonotypes was about 5.2% for naive CD4, 3.5% to 4% for naive CD8, 2% to 2.5% for memory CD4, and 0.35% to 0.4% for memory CD8. Because the study included a small number of donors, the genetic and exposure-history diversity represented was limited. Pairwise subsampling led to the expectation that sequencing depth would affect the degree of clonotype sharing among donors. Compared with non-shared clonotypes, clonotypes shared by all four sorted-subset donors had higher generation probabilities. Estimated clonotype richness was generally larger for naive than for memory subsets. Rarefaction of sorted-subset datasets indicated incomplete sequencing despite the large sequencing depth.

The V and J genes are TRBV2 and TRBJ2-3; TRBD2 matches 12 bases in the middle. Sequencing was performed on naive CD8+ T cells from PBMCs. The cell subset or site label corresponds to: CD45RA+CCR7+. The clonotype originates from a man younger than 30 in good health. Some clones in this sample may be carry-over from other donors' samples. The encoded CDR3 is CASSQGLAGNTDTQYF. The DNA is as follows: TGTGCCAGCAGTCAAGGACTAGCGGGAAACACAGATACGCAGTATTTT.